Sequencing of this TCR beta chain was carried out in a study of blood T cells in healthy people across ages. The CDR3 runs 11 residues. Looked up from germline, CDR1 is SNHLY and CDR2 is FYNNEI. V was pared by 5 bases and J by 10 bases, with 11 bases between. A J-beta primer mix and a sample-barcoded 5' primer were used in a second PCR of about 6 to 12 cycles. TCRdb independently ran MiXCR on the 5' RACE reads; one entry per CDR3 protein. The repertoire holds around 990,000 distinct CDR3 sequences, 35% to 40% seen once, with approximately 14% in the top ten. The sample comprised blood. This chain joins TRBV2 and TRBJ1-1, with TRBD1 as a possible D gene (6 bases). The sequence derives from a man aged 18 to 29 in good health. CDR3 protein: CASSSGVRAFF. The CDR3 DNA sequence: TGTGCCAGCAGTTCAGGGGTTCGAGCTTTCTTT.